These 10 T cell receptor beta chains were all obtained from the same sample, sequenced in a study of T cells in tumors after PD-1 blockade. This table comes from immunoSEQ multiplex PCR, and its TCRdb copy is limited to in-frame clones, with some not included. The sample lists more than 45,000 clones; roughly three quarters were seen once. The material sequenced was PBMCs, taken before anti-PD-1 therapy. The receptors stem from a human donor with advanced basal cell or squamous cell carcinoma (not recorded which).

This chain links TRBV10-3 with TRBJ1-5, with 11 bases that match TRBD1. The CDR3 contains 17 residues. The ends lost 0 bases at V and 4 bases at J; junction bases unmatched: 5. Germline CDR1 and CDR2: ENHRY and SYGVKD. The DNA of the CDR3 is TGTGCCATCAGTGAGTCTGGACAGGGGGCGGGAAATCAGCCCCAGCATTTT. It codes for CAISESGQGAGNQPQHF.

This clone was seen once. This chain uses TRBV7-6 with TRBJ2-7; 9 nucleotides line up with TRBD2. Germline V gene sequence: CDR1 SGHVS, CDR2 FNYEAQ. Unmatched junction bases numbered 4, after V lost 0 bases and J lost 1 base. The length of the CDR3 is 16 residues. CDR3 nucleotides: TGTGCCAGCAGCTTAGCCAGAGCGGGAGGTTCCTACGAGCAGTACTTC. Amino acid sequence: CASSLARAGGSYEQYF.

V usage is TRBV2 and J usage is TRBJ1-1; 9 positions agree with TRBD1. The V segment lost 3 bases and the J segment 1 base; nucleotides outside the gene matches: 3. Germline-derived CDR1 and CDR2 are SNHLY and FYNNEI. This CDR3 is 15 amino acids long. CDR3 DNA sequence: TGTGCCAGCAGTGAGGGGACAGGGAGGAACACTGAAGCTTTCTTT. It specifies CASSEGTGRNTEAFF. Filled out from reference TRBV2 and TRBJ1-1, the complete variable domain reads EPEVTQTPSHQVTQMGQEVILRCVPISNHLYFYWYRQILGQKVEFLVSFYNNEISEKSEIFDDQFSVERPDGSNFTLKIRSTKLEDSAMYFCASSEGTGRNTEAFFGQGTRLTVV.

The J gene is TRBJ2-3, the V gene TRBV20-1, with D hard to call. V shed 3 bases and J shed 7 bases, with 14 bases lying between them. The germline CDR1 and CDR2 sequences are DFQATT and SNEGSKA (reference sequence). The CDR3 is 13 amino acids. CDR3 residues: CSASFPLVNTQYF. The CDR3 bases are TGCAGTGCTAGTTTCCCCTTAGTGAATACGCAGTATTTT.

This clone was found once. CDR3 nucleotide sequence: TGTGCCAGCAGCCAAGTTACGACAGGGATCGGAAACACCATATATTTT. Amino acids: CASSQVTTGIGNTIYF. The rearrangement links TRBV3-1 (or the pseudogene TRBV3-2) to TRBJ1-3; 7 positions agree with TRBD1. CDR3 size: 16 residues. J was trimmed by 4 bases and V by 1 base; bases with no gene match: 7. Germline V gene lookup returns CDR1 LGHDT and CDR2 YNNKEL (reference sequence).

The chain uses TRBV5-5 and TRBJ1-4; a possible D gene is TRBD1 (5 bases). The length of the CDR3 is 14 residues. The germline V gene encodes CDR1 SGHKS and CDR2 YYEKEE (reference sequence). V was cut by 1 base and J by 8 bases, with 12 bases left in between. The CDR3 nucleotides are TGTGCCAGCAGCTTGCGGGGGAAAGGGGAAAAACTGTTTTTT. Amino acids: CASSLRGKGEKLFF. The full variable domain, completed using reference TRBV5-5 and TRBJ1-4, is DAGVTQSPTHLIKTRGQQVTLRCSPISGHKSVSWYQQVLGQGPQFIFQYYEKEERGRGNFPDRFSARQFPNYSSELNVNALLLGDSALYLCASSLRGKGEKLFFGSGTQLSVL.

The V gene is TRBV5-1, the J gene TRBJ1-2; D is uncertain. Germline CDR1 is SGHRS and CDR2 is YFSETQ. Deletions cut 6 bases from V and 5 bases from J, with 20 bases between. This CDR3 region has 15 residues. Written as DNA, the CDR3 is TGCGCCAGCACTTATGAGGCGGGTGGCAGGTATGGCTACACCTTC. Translated, it gives CASTYEAGGRYGYTF.

Written as DNA, the CDR3 is TGTGCCAGCAGCCCAGCCTGGGCGGACACTTCAGATACGCAGTATTTT. Translating gives CASSPAWADTSDTQYF. The chain recombines TRBV7-8 with TRBJ2-3, with a possible D match to TRBD1 (5 bases). The CDR3 has 16 residues. The germline V gene has CDR1 SGHVS and CDR2 FQNEAQ. The V end lost 5 bases, the J end lost 4 bases, and 19 bases lay between the germline ends.

The chain has TRBV4-1 and TRBJ1-1; D uncertain. The germline V and J ends were trimmed by 5 bases and 1 base, with 11 bases remaining between them. Germline loops: CDR1 MGHRA, CDR2 YSYEKL. The CDR3 is 14 amino acids. CDR3 DNA: TGCGCCAGCAGCTCCCAATTGGGGAACACTGAAGCTTTCTTT. Amino acid sequence: CASSSQLGNTEAFF.

The J gene is TRBJ1-5, the V gene TRBV28, with 11 bases identical to TRBD1. In germline, CDR1 is MDHEN, CDR2 SYDVKM. This CDR3 region has 15 residues. V lost 5 bases to trimming and J lost 6 bases; unmatched junction nucleotides: 6. DNA for the CDR3: TGTGCCAGCAGTGACCGGGACAGGGGGTTTCAGCCCCAGCATTTT. This codes for CASSDRDRGFQPQHF.